This T cell receptor beta chain is drawn from a study of T cell changes during pregnancy in multiple sclerosis. Assay: immunoSEQ multiplex PCR; the TCRdb copy retains only in-frame clones and omits some. The sample comprises more than 30,000 clones, approximately 90% of which are singletons, and 0.56% rests with the top ten. The receptor comes from a female donor with multiple sclerosis, enrolled in a pregnancy study. This specimen was CD4+ T cells from peripheral blood mononuclear cells, taken before pregnancy.

CDR3 nucleotides: TGTGCCAGTATCGACAGGGTGAGGGGCCTAAACTATGGCTACACCTTC. Its protein product is CASIDRVRGLNYGYTF. The chain combines TRBV19 with TRBJ1-2, with 7 bases lining up with TRBD1. CDR3 length: 16 amino acids. V gave up 7 bases and J gave up 2 bases; unmatched junction bases: 13. Germline V gene lookup returns CDR1 LNHDA and CDR2 SQIVND (reference sequence). The variable domain in full, with the rest retrieved from reference TRBV19 and TRBJ1-2, is DGGITQSPKYLFRKEGQNVTLSCEQNLNHDAMYWYRQDPGQGLRLIYYSQIVNDFQKGDIAEGYSVSREKKESFPLTVTSAQKNPTAFYLCASIDRVRGLNYGYTFGSGTRLTVV.